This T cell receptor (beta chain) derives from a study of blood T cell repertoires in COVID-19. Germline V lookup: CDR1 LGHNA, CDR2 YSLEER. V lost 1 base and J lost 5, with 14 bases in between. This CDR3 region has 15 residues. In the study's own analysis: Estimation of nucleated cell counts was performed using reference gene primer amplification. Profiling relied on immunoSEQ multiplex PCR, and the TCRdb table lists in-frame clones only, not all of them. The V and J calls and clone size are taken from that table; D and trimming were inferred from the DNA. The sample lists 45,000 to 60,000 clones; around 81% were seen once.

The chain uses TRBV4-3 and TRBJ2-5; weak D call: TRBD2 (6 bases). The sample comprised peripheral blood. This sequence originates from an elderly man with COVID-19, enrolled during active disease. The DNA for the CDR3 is TGCGCCAGCAGCCAAGGGGAGGCGGGTCGGGAGACCCAGTACTTC. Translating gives CASSQGEAGRETQYF.